This T cell receptor beta chain stems from a study of regulatory T cells in long-lasting Graves disease. This sample's time point: persistent/refractory GD, antithyroid drugs over 5 years with positive TRAb. Construction of the TCR library relied on RNA isolated from PBMCs. Diagnosing Graves' disease relied on the American Thyroid Association guidelines. To make TCR beta libraries, researchers used iRepertoire HTBI primers and Arm-PCR of CDR3 regions. TCRdb processed the multiplex PCR reads anew with MiXCR; each CDR3 protein has one entry. This table has approximately 290,000 distinct CDR3 sequences, roughly 21% appearing once. A word on this clonotype: Its antigen is not identified.

CDR3 length equals 14 residues. V dropped 1 base and J dropped 11 bases, with 17 bases sitting between them. Germline CDR1 reads SEHNR; CDR2 reads FQNEAQ (reference sequence). Regarding the study as a whole: New patients shared about 880 public clonotypes, fewer than the approximately 2,500 shared by persistent patients. Persistent disease preferred TRBV28, TRBJ1-2 and TRBJ2-5; new disease, TRBV20-1 and TRBJ2-1. Graves' patients with persistent disease showed TCR diversity lower than patients newly diagnosed.

The source material was peripheral blood mononuclear cells (PBMCs), sampled when the disease was refractory, from a patient treated with antithyroid drugs. This sequence originates from a female donor with Graves disease. The rearrangement uses TRBV7-9 and TRBJ1-1; D uncertain. The CDR3 spells CASSLGAGAPWAFF. CDR3 sequence (DNA): TGTGCCAGCAGCTTAGGGGCCGGCGCCCCGTGGGCTTTCTTT. Full variable domain (missing parts from reference TRBV7-9 and TRBJ1-1): DTGVSQNPRHKITKRGQNVTFRCDPISEHNRLYWYRQTLGQGPEFLTYFQNEAQLEKSRLLSDRFSAERPKGSFSTLEIQRTEQGDSAMYLCASSLGAGAPWAFFGQGTRLTVV.